A selection of T cell receptor beta chains follows, all from one sample in a study of OX40 agonist ivuxolimab in advanced cancers. The protocol was immunoSEQ multiplex PCR, while the TCRdb copy is restricted to in-frame clones and leaves out a portion. The table has around 20,000 clones, about 73% seen once. The sample consisted of CD4+ or CD8+ T cells sorted from blood, taken in a trial of the OX40 agonist ivuxolimab. The receptors come from an adult with an advanced solid tumor such as melanoma, head and neck, liver or kidney cancer. The CDR3 runs from the conserved cysteine through the conserved F or W. The D gene is left open where the match is weak. The listing skips clone size in some rows; elsewhere it reads once, few, many or a size class.

>TRBV5-4|-|-|TRBJ2-7
CASSLQSGYEQYF
TGTGCCAGCAGCTTGCAGAGCGGGTACGAGCAGTACTTC
>TRBV9|-|-|TRBJ1-1
CASTRGVINTEAFF
TGTGCCAGCACAAGGGGGGTCATAAACACTGAAGCTTTCTTT
>TRBV30|TRBD1|-|TRBJ1-2
CAWSQGQGVRGYTF
TGTGCCTGGAGCCAGGGACAGGGGGTTCGGGGCTACACCTTC
>TRBV27|-|-|TRBJ2-5
CASRLRRSTTQETQYF
TGTGCCAGCAGACTTAGACGGAGTACAACCCAAGAGACCCAGTACTTC
>TRBV15|TRBD1|-|TRBJ1-5
CATSKTGSNQPQHF
TGTGCCACCAGTAAGACAGGGAGCAATCAGCCCCAGCATTTT
>TRBV6-4|TRBD2|-|TRBJ2-2
CASSEGSGGHTGELFF
TGTGCCAGCAGCGAAGGTAGCGGGGGCCACACCGGGGAGCTGTTTTTT
>TRBV4-3|-|-|TRBJ1-3
CASGHSGNTIYF
TGCGCCAGTGGCCACTCTGGAAACACCATATATTTT
>TRBV4-3|-|-|TRBJ1-3
CASSHPQGPRGNTIYF
TGCGCCAGCAGCCACCCTCAGGGCCCAAGGGGAAACACCATATATTTT
>TRBV4-2|TRBD2|large|TRBJ2-2
CASSLLAAEGTGELFF
TGTGCCAGCAGCTTACTAGCGGCCGAAGGGACCGGGGAGCTGTTTTTT
>TRBV9|TRBD2|few|TRBJ2-7
CASSVVDGGAGEQYF
TGTGCCAGCAGCGTAGTCGACGGGGGGGCCGGGGAGCAGTACTTC
>TRBV18|-|-|TRBJ1-5
CASSPQGKGNQPQHF
TGTGCCAGCTCACCTCAGGGGAAGGGCAATCAGCCCCAGCATTTT
>TRBV18|-|-|TRBJ1-1
CASSPVSGTTEAFF
TGTGCCAGCTCACCAGTATCAGGGACCACTGAAGCTTTCTTT
>TRBV15|-|-|TRBJ2-6
CATSRQPWVGLKSSGANVLTF
TGTGCCACCAGCAGACAACCCTGGGTCGGGTTAAAAAGTTCTGGGGCCAACGTCCTGACTTTC
>TRBV27|-|-|TRBJ1-1
CASSQGGGNTEAFF
TGTGCCAGCAGCCAAGGTGGGGGGAACACTGAAGCTTTCTTT
>TRBV6-1|-|-|TRBJ1-4
CASSEYITSGEKLFF
TGTGCCAGCAGTGAATATATAACATCCGGTGAAAAACTGTTTTTT
>TRBV15|TRBD1|-|TRBJ1-6
CATSRGDRGQDSPLHF
TGTGCCACCAGCAGGGGGGACAGGGGTCAGGATTCACCCCTCCACTTT
>TRBV7-9|-|-|TRBJ2-5
CASSLAGRVQETQYF
TGTGCCAGCAGCTTAGCAGGACGGGTACAAGAGACCCAGTACTTC